The source of this T cell receptor beta chain is a study of blood T cell repertoires in COVID-19. Libraries were prepared by immunoSEQ multiplex PCR; TCRdb keeps only in-frame clonotypes and omits some of them. The sample includes 60,000 to 75,000 clones, around 80% seen only once; the top ten take about a quarter. Germline CDR1 is SEHNR and CDR2 is FQNEAQ (reference sequence). V was pared by 8 bases and J by 7 bases, with 14 bases between. The CDR3 runs to 12 residues. The sequenced material came from peripheral blood. This sequence was found in a man aged 55 to 69 with active or convalescent COVID-19. The chain employs TRBV7-9 and TRBJ1-2; D is uncertain. The CDR3, as DNA: TGTGCCAGCCCCTTAGCGGCCCTTGGCTACACCTTC. As protein: CASPLAALGYTF.